The 27 T cell receptor beta chains reported below all come from one sample, sequenced in a study of T-cell reconstitution after alpha-beta-depleted transplantation in children. Unique molecular identifiers were incorporated when the TCRbeta library was constructed. TCRdb fed the PCR reads into MiXCR, producing one record per CDR3 protein. Among approximately 430,000 distinct CDR3 sequences listed, 15% to 20% were seen once. Sequencing was performed on PBMCs, mostly from graft donor cells, taken 360 days after TCRalphabeta/CD19-depleted stem cell transplant. The receptor set was obtained from a boy under three years old who had a stem cell transplant for Wiskott-Aldrich syndrome, so the T cells may come from the graft donor.

V gene TRBV7-2 combines with J gene TRBJ1-2; TRBD1 is a possible D gene (5 bases). The CDR3 spans 14 residues. Trimming shortened V by 3 bases and J by 5 bases, and 13 bases separated the two germline ends. Per germline, CDR1 SGHTA and CDR2 FQGNSA. The CDR3 region is CASSFQGGLYGYTF. The CDR3 region has the DNA TGTGCCAGCAGCTTTCAGGGAGGATTATATGGCTACACCTTC.

This clonotype has only a few counts. The chain uses TRBV24-1 and TRBJ2-1, with 9 bases fitting TRBD1. There are 16 residues in the CDR3. CDR1 is KGHDR, CDR2 SFDVKD, per germline. The V gene end was trimmed by 3 bases and the J gene end by 7 bases; junction bases not matched to a gene: 9. The CDR3 protein is CATSDPTGTGLNEQFF. DNA for the CDR3: TGTGCCACCAGTGATCCCACCGGGACAGGGCTGAATGAGCAGTTCTTC.

The rearrangement uses TRBV27 and TRBJ1-1; D is possibly TRBD1 (6 bases). V shed 5 bases and J shed 0 bases, with 22 bases lying between them. The CDR3 sequence is 18 residues long. The germline CDR1 and CDR2 sequences are MNHEY and SMNVEV (reference sequence). The DNA of the CDR3 is TGTGCCAGCAGTCCTTTTCCGGGACATTGGATTTTGAACACTGAAGCTTTCTTT. It specifies CASSPFPGHWILNTEAFF.

This clonotype was recorded many times. The chain recombines TRBV30 with TRBJ1-1; no clear D gene. Germline CDR1 reads GTSNPN; CDR2 reads SVGIG (reference sequence). The V end lost 0 bases, the J end lost 0 bases, and 5 bases lay between the germline ends. This CDR3 spans 13 amino acids. This chain's CDR3 is CAWSVQMNTEAFF. The CDR3 DNA reads as TGTGCCTGGAGTGTTCAAATGAACACTGAAGCTTTCTTT.

The V call is TRBV12-3 or TRBV12-4, the J call TRBJ2-7, with TRBD2 matching 14 bases. After removal of 4 bases from V and 1 base from J, the junction contained 15 bases not matched to a gene. The CDR3 consists of 20 residues. CDR3 loop: CASSSPPSFGLAGGSYEQYF. CDR3 in DNA: TGTGCCAGCAGTTCCCCCCCCTCCTTTGGACTAGCGGGAGGATCCTACGAGCAGTACTTC.

The chain is built from TRBV24-1 and TRBJ2-2; 9 bases map to TRBD2. The CDR3 contains 15 residues. Germline lookup yields CDR1 KGHDR and CDR2 SFDVKD. J lost 4 bases, V lost 5 bases, and 4 bases had no gene match. CDR3 loop: CATSAGGRGTGELFF. The CDR3, as DNA: TGTGCCACCAGTGCCGGCGGGAGGGGCACCGGGGAGCTGTTTTTT.

The chain joins TRBV7-9 to TRBJ2-7; tentatively, D is TRBD2 (5 bases). Trimming removed 5 bases from V and 3 bases from J, with 17 bases in between. The germline gives CDR1 SEHNR, CDR2 FQNEAQ (reference sequence). This CDR3 contains 15 residues. CDR3: CASSPARTPNYEQYF. CDR3 nucleotides: TGTGCCAGCAGCCCCGCCCGGACTCCCAACTACGAGCAGTACTTC.

This clonotype turned up a few times. This chain links TRBV12-3 or TRBV12-4 with TRBJ1-2; TRBD1 aligns across 8 bases. With 4 bases clipped from V and 4 bases from J, the junction kept 5 bases outside the gene matches. The CDR3 runs to 14 residues. For the CDR3, the DNA is TGTGCCAGCAGTTACCGGACAGGGACCTATGGCTACACCTTC. Translating it yields CASSYRTGTYGYTF.

This chain uses TRBV15 with TRBJ2-3, with TRBD2 identical over 13 bases. V lost 4 bases to trimming and J lost 6 bases; unmatched junction nucleotides: 7. From germline, CDR1 is LNHNV and CDR2 YYDKDF (reference sequence). CDR3 length: 16 amino acids. CDR3 protein: CATSKRLAGGQDTQYF. The DNA of the CDR3 is TGTGCCACCAGCAAGAGACTAGCGGGGGGTCAGGATACGCAGTATTTT. The variable domain in full, completed from reference TRBV15 and TRBJ2-3, reads DAMVIQNPRYQVTQFGKPVTLSCSQTLNHNVMYWYQQKSSQAPKLLFHYYDKDFNNEADTPDNFQSRRPNTSFCFLDIRSPGLGDTAMYLCATSKRLAGGQDTQYFGPGTRLTVL.

This clonotype was counted a few times. V usage is TRBV12-3 or TRBV12-4 and J usage is TRBJ2-7; no definite D call. V was shortened by 8 bases and J by 2 bases, with 13 bases between the two germline ends. The CDR3 has 13 amino acids. The CDR3 spells CASLGDQPYEQYF. DNA for the CDR3: TGTGCCAGCCTCGGAGACCAGCCCTACGAGCAGTACTTC.

CDR3 DNA: TGTGCCAGCAGTAAAAACAGTCTCCTCGAGCAGTACTTC. Translated, it gives CASSKNSLLEQYF. This sequence joins TRBV27 and TRBJ2-7; no clear D. This CDR3 contains 13 residues. V dropped 5 bases and J dropped 6 bases, with 14 bases sitting between them. The germline V gene has CDR1 MNHEY and CDR2 SMNVEV (reference sequence).

This clonotype was detected only a few times. V usage is TRBV5-5 and J usage is TRBJ2-7, with TRBD1 identical over 9 bases. Looked up from germline, CDR1 is SGHKS and CDR2 is YYEKEE (reference sequence). This CDR3 contains 15 residues. The V segment lost 1 base and the J segment 5 bases; nucleotides outside the gene matches: 7. The CDR3 region is CASSLTGDRVNEQYF. The CDR3 DNA is TGTGCCAGCAGCTTGACCGGGGACAGGGTGAACGAGCAGTACTTC.

In its sample, this clonotype was seen a few times. CDR3 protein: CASSQERYADRAYEQYF. CDR3 in DNA: TGCGCCAGCAGCCAAGAGAGGTACGCGGACAGGGCCTACGAGCAGTACTTC. The chain recombines TRBV4-3 with TRBJ2-7; 8 nucleotides match TRBD1. Germline V gene data show CDR1 as LGHNA and CDR2 as YSLEER. The CDR3 runs to 17 residues. The trim removed 0 bases at V and 2 bases at J, leaving 9 bases unmatched.

This sequence joins TRBV29-1 and TRBJ2-7, with D possibly being TRBD2 (5 bases). The CDR3 totals 14 residues. The V end was cut by 4 bases, the J end by 0 bases, with 13 bases between. Germline CDR1 reads SQVTM; CDR2 reads ANQGSEA. For the CDR3, the DNA is TGCAGCGTTGTAGGACTTTTTAGCTCCTACGAGCAGTACTTC. The encoded protein is CSVVGLFSSYEQYF.

Only a few counts were recorded for this clonotype. The V call is TRBV4-3, the J call TRBJ2-1; 7 bases fit TRBD2. The V gene end was trimmed by 1 base and the J gene end by 6 bases; junction bases not matched to a gene: 3. The germline V gene encodes CDR1 LGHNA and CDR2 YSLEER. The CDR3 runs 14 residues. CDR3 coding DNA: TGCGCCAGCAGCCAAGCAGGGAGGGGCAATGAGCAGTTCTTC. Its translation is CASSQAGRGNEQFF.

Concerning this clonotype itself: An end of the junction differs from the germline gene, which may be a read error. CDR3 DNA: TGTGCCAGCAGCGTAGAGGGACAGGGGATTTACAATGAGCAGTTCTTC. The encoded protein is CASSVEGQGIYNEQFF. This chain links TRBV11-2 with TRBJ2-1; 10 nucleotides align to TRBD1. The CDR3 loop spans 16 amino acids. The germline CDR1 and CDR2 sequences are SGHAT and FQNNGV.

This clonotype was seen only a few times. The gene calls are TRBV15 and TRBJ2-1; D ambiguous. V was shortened by 0 bases and J by 3 bases, with 6 bases between the two germline ends. Per germline, CDR1 LNHNV and CDR2 YYDKDF (reference sequence). The length of the CDR3 is 14 residues. The CDR3: CATSRDVVYNEQFF. The CDR3, as DNA: TGTGCCACCAGCAGAGATGTGGTCTACAATGAGCAGTTCTTC.

This sequence joins TRBV7-2 and TRBJ2-1; D might be TRBD2 (6 bases). V gave up 5 bases and J gave up 8 bases, with 22 bases separating them. CDR3 length equals 16 residues. Germline V gives CDR1 SGHTA, CDR2 FQGNSA. The CDR3 sequence is CASSRFLGLGLHEQFF. CDR3 bases: TGTGCCAGCAGCCGCTTCCTGGGACTGGGTCTACATGAGCAGTTCTTC.

This clonotype was recorded a few times. The rearrangement uses TRBV3-1 and TRBJ2-2; 8 bases match TRBD1. CDR1 and CDR2 from the germline V gene are LGHDT and YNNKEL (reference sequence). CDR3 length: 16 amino acids. Unmatched junction bases numbered 11, after V lost 4 bases and J lost 7 bases. The CDR3 here is CASSPWDRPMNGELFF. CDR3 DNA sequence: TGTGCCAGCAGCCCATGGGACAGGCCTATGAACGGGGAGCTGTTTTTT.

The CDR3 region is CASSQGPQIAKNIQYF. CDR3 DNA: TGTGCCAGCAGCCAGGGGCCCCAGATAGCCAAAAACATTCAGTACTTC. V is TRBV12-3 or TRBV12-4 and J is TRBJ2-4; D possibly corresponds to TRBD1 (6 bases). The V and J ends lost 6 bases and 0 bases respectively, with 15 bases between them. The CDR3 spans 16 residues.

The chain uses TRBV5-1 and TRBJ1-6; no clear D gene. Germline values: CDR1 SGHRS, CDR2 YFSETQ. V lost 0 bases and J lost 8, with 6 bases in between. This CDR3 is 13 amino acids long. CDR3 sequence reads: CASSLGADSPLHF. In DNA, the CDR3 is TGCGCCAGCAGCTTGGGGGCAGATTCACCCCTCCACTTT.

CDR3 amino acids: CATSRGQGAWEQFF. The CDR3 coding sequence is TGTGCCACCAGCAGGGGACAGGGGGCCTGGGAGCAGTTCTTC. The chain joins TRBV15 to TRBJ2-1, with 12 bases matching TRBD1. CDR3 length: 14 residues. From germline, CDR1 is LNHNV and CDR2 YYDKDF (reference sequence). Trimming cost V 3 bases and J 10 bases; bases outside gene matches: 4.

This chain joins TRBV12-3 or TRBV12-4 and TRBJ2-2; D is unclear. This CDR3 contains 12 residues. V was cut by 6 bases and J by 8 bases, with 10 bases left in between. DNA of the CDR3: TGTGCCAGCAGCGGACCTTTTGGGGAGCTGTTTTTT. This encodes CASSGPFGELFF.

This clonotype came up a few times. This rearrangement joins TRBV6-5 to TRBJ2-1, with 9 bases lining up with TRBD2. Germline CDR1 reads MNHEY; CDR2 reads SVGAGI. The length of the CDR3 is 14 residues. V shed 6 bases, J shed 11 bases, and the junction held 11 bases outside the gene matches. This CDR3 is CASSHPVLAGKQFF. In nucleotides, the CDR3 is TGTGCCAGCAGCCACCCCGTGCTAGCGGGAAAGCAGTTCTTC.

There are a few counts of this clonotype. This chain links TRBV7-9 with TRBJ2-3; D remains unclear. V dropped 5 bases and J dropped 0 bases, with 6 bases sitting between them. This CDR3 region has 13 residues. Germline CDR1 SEHNR, CDR2 FQNEAQ (reference sequence). The CDR3 reads CASSPVSTDTQYF. CDR3 DNA sequence: TGTGCCAGCAGCCCCGTGAGCACAGATACGCAGTATTTT. The entire variable domain, with the rest obtained from reference TRBV7-9 and TRBJ2-3, is as follows: DTGVSQNPRHKITKRGQNVTFRCDPISEHNRLYWYRQTLGQGPEFLTYFQNEAQLEKSRLLSDRFSAERPKGSFSTLEIQRTEQGDSAMYLCASSPVSTDTQYFGPGTRLTVL.

This sequence joins TRBV20-1 and TRBJ1-1; the D gene is possibly TRBD1 (5 bases). V was shortened by 6 bases and J by 1 base, with 12 bases between the two germline ends. The germline CDR1 and CDR2 sequences are DFQATT and SNEGSKA (reference sequence). This CDR3 has 13 amino acids. Here the CDR3 reads CSAMTDPNTEAFF. The CDR3 bases are TGCAGTGCCATGACAGACCCGAACACTGAAGCTTTCTTT.

CDR3: CASSQTGTAREKLFF. CDR3 nucleotide sequence: TGCGCCAGCAGCCAGACCGGGACAGCGCGAGAAAAACTGTTTTTT. The chain has TRBV4-1 and TRBJ1-4, with 7 bases identical to TRBD1. The CDR3 has 15 amino acids. Germline V gene data show CDR1 as MGHRA and CDR2 as YSYEKL. Trimming cost V 3 bases and J 8 bases; bases outside gene matches: 9.